These T cell receptor beta chains were read from a single sample in a study of vaccination and CD4 T cells after COVID-19. The antigens for these receptors are not known. TCRdb re-derived calls from the PCR reads in MiXCR, one entry per CDR3 protein. The repertoire consists of under 4,500 distinct CDR3 sequences, with around a fifth occurring once and the leading ten covering 55%. This material consisted of CD4+ T cells from blood, cultured in vitro, taken after SARS-CoV-2 vaccination. The receptor set was obtained from a human donor who had recovered from COVID-19. Each CDR3 is given with its conserved first and last residue. A D gene is named only where the DNA matches it firmly. Size values are once, few and many counts, or a class for expanded clones, and some rows have none.

V gene	CDR3 length	clone size	J gene	D gene	CDR3 protein	CDR3 DNA
TRBV24-1	13	many	TRBJ1-2	.	CATSDLTGYGYTF	TGTGCCACCAGTGATTTGACAGGCTACGGCTACACCTTC
TRBV28	16	.	TRBJ2-3	.	CASSLPGLESTDTQYF	TGTGCCAGCAGTTTACCAGGACTTGAATCGACAGATACGCAGTATTTT
TRBV7-8	12	.	TRBJ1-5	.	CAGGGGDQPQHF	TGTGCCGGCGGGGGGGGGGACCAGCCCCAGCATTTT
TRBV20-1	13	many	TRBJ2-5	.	CSARVAGGETQYF	TGCAGTGCTAGAGTCGCTGGGGGGGAGACCCAGTACTTC
TRBV7-2	16	medium-sized	TRBJ1-6	.	CASSLAIQSLGSPLHF	TGTGCCAGCAGCTTAGCGATCCAGTCTCTTGGGTCACCCCTCCACTTT
TRBV28	16	many	TRBJ2-7	TRBD1	CASSMDRTGSSYEQYF	TGTGCCAGCAGTATGGACCGGACAGGGAGTTCCTACGAGCAGTACTTC
TRBV28	14	.	TRBJ2-1	.	CASHIRSSYNEQFF	TGTGCCAGCCACATACGAAGCTCCTACAATGAGCAGTTCTTC
TRBV9	15	few	TRBJ2-5	.	CASSAQLSQVETQYF	TGTGCCAGCAGCGCCCAGCTATCGCAGGTAGAGACCCAGTACTTC
TRBV7-9	13	few	TRBJ1-3	.	CASSLKPGNTIYF	TGTGCCAGCAGCTTAAAGCCAGGAAACACCATATATTTT
TRBV6-1	12	medium-sized	TRBJ2-1	.	CASSVVHNEQFF	TGTGCCAGCAGTGTAGTCCACAATGAGCAGTTCTTC
TRBV18	13	.	TRBJ1-5	.	CASSPMDKQPQHF	TGTGCCAGCTCACCGATGGACAAACAGCCCCAGCATTTT
TRBV24-1	12	few	TRBJ1-2	.	CATHATVYGYTF	TGTGCCACCCATGCGACGGTCTATGGCTACACCTTC
TRBV5-4	14	.	TRBJ2-7	.	CASSRAGRSHEQYF	TGTGCCAGCAGCCGGGCGGGGCGGTCCCACGAGCAGTACTTC
TRBV7-2	16	many	TRBJ2-1	.	CASSTRPRSSYNEQFF	TGTGCCAGCAGCACCCGTCCCCGGTCATCCTACAATGAGCAGTTCTTC
TRBV25-1	14	.	TRBJ2-7	TRBD1	CASSPGTASYEQYF	TGTGCCAGCAGTCCCGGGACAGCGTCCTACGAGCAGTACTTC
TRBV27	11	medium-sized	TRBJ2-7	.	CASQGSLEQYF	TGTGCCAGCCAAGGTTCACTGGAGCAGTACTTC
TRBV6-5	16	.	TRBJ2-2	.	CASSYSGWQGPGELFF	TGTGCCAGCAGTTACTCGGGGTGGCAGGGGCCCGGGGAGCTGTTTTTT
TRBV20-1	13	many	TRBJ2-7	.	CSARAAGAYEQYF	TGCAGTGCTAGAGCGGCAGGAGCCTACGAGCAGTACTTC
TRBV6-1	13	many	TRBJ1-5	.	CASLPNPHQPQHF	TGTGCCAGCCTACCGAACCCCCATCAGCCCCAGCATTTT
TRBV7-9	11	many	TRBJ1-1	.	CASSLKPGAFF	TGTGCCAGCAGCTTAAAGCCTGGAGCTTTCTTT
TRBV6-5	14	few	TRBJ1-1	TRBD1	CASSFADRGGRAFF	TGTGCCAGCAGTTTCGCGGACAGGGGAGGACGAGCTTTCTTT
TRBV25-1	17	.	TRBJ1-2	TRBD1	CASSESWDRPYNYGYTF	TGTGCCAGCAGTGAAAGTTGGGACAGGCCCTATAACTATGGCTACACCTTC